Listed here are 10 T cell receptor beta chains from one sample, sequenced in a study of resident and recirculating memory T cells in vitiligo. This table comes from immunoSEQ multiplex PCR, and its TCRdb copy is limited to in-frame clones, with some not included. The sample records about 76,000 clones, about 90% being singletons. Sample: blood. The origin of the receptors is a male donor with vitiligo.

The CDR3 loop is CAWSGSGSFYEQYF. CDR3 DNA sequence: TGTGCCTGGAGTGGTAGCGGGAGTTTTTACGAGCAGTACTTC. The chain recombines TRBV30 with TRBJ2-7, with 9 bases identical to TRBD2. V gave up 1 base and J gave up 4 bases; unmatched junction bases: 5. Looked up from germline, CDR1 is GTSNPN and CDR2 is SVGIG (reference sequence). The CDR3 has 14 residues.

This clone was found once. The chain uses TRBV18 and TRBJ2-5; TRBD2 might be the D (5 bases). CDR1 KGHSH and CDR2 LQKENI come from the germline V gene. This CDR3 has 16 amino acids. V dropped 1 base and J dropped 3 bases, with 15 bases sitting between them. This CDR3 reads CASSPQSTPLEETQYF. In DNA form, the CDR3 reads TGTGCCAGCTCACCACAGTCAACACCACTAGAAGAGACCCAGTACTTC. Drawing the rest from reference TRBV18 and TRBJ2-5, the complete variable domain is NAGVMQNPRHLVRRRGQEARLRCSPMKGHSHVYWYRQLPEEGLKFMVYLQKENIIDESGMPKERFSAEFPKEGPSILRIQQVVRGDSAAYFCASSPQSTPLEETQYFGPGTRLLVL.

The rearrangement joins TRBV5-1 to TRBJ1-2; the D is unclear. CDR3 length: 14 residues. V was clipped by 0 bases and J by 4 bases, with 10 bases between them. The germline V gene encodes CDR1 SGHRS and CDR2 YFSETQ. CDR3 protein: CASSLDTEGYGYTF. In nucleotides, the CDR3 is TGCGCCAGCAGCTTGGACACCGAGGGCTATGGCTACACCTTC.

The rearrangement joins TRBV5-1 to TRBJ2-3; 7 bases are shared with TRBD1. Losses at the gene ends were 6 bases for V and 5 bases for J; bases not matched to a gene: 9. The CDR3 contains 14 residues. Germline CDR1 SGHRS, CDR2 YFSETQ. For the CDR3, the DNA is TGCGCCAGCATGGTAGGACAGGCCGTAGATACGCAGTATTTT. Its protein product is CASMVGQAVDTQYF. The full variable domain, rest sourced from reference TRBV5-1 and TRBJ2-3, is KAGVTQTPRYLIKTRGQQVTLSCSPISGHRSVSWYQQTPGQGLQFLFEYFSETQRNKGNFPGRFSGRQFSNSRSEMNVSTLELGDSALYLCASMVGQAVDTQYFGPGTRLTVL.

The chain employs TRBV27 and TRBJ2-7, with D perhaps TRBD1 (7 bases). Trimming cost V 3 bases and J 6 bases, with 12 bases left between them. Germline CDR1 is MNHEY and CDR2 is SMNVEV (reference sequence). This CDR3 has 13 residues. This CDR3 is CASSFGRGVEQYF. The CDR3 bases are TGTGCCAGCAGTTTCGGCAGGGGGGTCGAGCAGTACTTC.

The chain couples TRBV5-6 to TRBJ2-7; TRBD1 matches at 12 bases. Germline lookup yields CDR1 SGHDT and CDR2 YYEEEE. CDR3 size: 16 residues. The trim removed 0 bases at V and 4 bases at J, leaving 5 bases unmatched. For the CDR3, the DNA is TGTGCCAGCAGCTTGGCCGGGACAGGGGGCCTGTACGAGCAGTACTTC. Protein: CASSLAGTGGLYEQYF.

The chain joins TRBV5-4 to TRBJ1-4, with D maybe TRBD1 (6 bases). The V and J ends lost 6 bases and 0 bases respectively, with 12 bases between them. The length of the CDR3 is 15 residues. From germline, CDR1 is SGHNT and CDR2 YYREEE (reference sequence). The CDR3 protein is CASKTGRATNEKLFF. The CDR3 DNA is TGTGCCAGCAAAACAGGGAGGGCAACTAATGAAAAACTGTTTTTT.

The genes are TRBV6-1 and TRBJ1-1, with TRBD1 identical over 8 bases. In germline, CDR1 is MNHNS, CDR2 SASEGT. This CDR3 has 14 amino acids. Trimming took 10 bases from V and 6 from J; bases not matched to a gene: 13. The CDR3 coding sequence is TGTGCCACCAACATACCAGAACAGGGGGCTGAAGCTTTCTTT. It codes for CATNIPEQGAEAFF.

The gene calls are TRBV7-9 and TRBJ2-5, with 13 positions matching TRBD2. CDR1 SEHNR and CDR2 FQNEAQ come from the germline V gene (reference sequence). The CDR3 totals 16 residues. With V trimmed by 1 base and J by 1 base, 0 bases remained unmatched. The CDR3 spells CASSLGLAGGQETQYF. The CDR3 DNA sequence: TGTGCCAGCAGCTTAGGACTAGCGGGGGGCCAAGAGACCCAGTACTTC.

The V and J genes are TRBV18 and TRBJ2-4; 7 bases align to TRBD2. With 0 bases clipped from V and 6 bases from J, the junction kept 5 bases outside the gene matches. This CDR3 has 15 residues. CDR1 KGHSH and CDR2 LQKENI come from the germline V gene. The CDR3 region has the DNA TGTGCCAGCTCACCACCCGGACTAGAAACAAACATTCAGTACTTC. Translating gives CASSPPGLETNIQYF.